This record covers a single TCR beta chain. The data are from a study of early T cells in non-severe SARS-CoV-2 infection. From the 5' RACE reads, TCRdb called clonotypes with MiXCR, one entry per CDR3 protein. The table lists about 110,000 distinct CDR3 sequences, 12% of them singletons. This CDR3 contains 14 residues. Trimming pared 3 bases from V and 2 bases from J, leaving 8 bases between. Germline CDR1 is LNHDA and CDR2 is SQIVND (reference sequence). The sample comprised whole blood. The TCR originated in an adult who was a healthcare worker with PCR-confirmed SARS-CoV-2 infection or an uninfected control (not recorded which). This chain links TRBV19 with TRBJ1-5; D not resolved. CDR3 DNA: TGTGCCAGTAGTATCATTTGGGGCAATCAGCCCCAGCATTTT. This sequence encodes CASSIIWGNQPQHF.